A single sample gave rise to the 14 T cell receptor beta chains below, sequenced in a study of blood T cell repertoires in COVID-19. TCRdb's table, derived via immunoSEQ multiplex PCR, lists solely in-frame clones and lacks some. The sample lists about 340,000 clones; about 92% were seen once. The sample comprised PBMCs or T cells enriched from blood (not recorded which). Receptor source: a woman younger than 45 who had recovered from COVID-19.

This CDR3 is CASSSRGEPIIYEQYF. The DNA of the CDR3 is TGTGCCAGCAGTTCCCGCGGGGAGCCTATCATCTACGAGCAGTACTTC. This chain uses TRBV9 with TRBJ2-7, with D possibly matching TRBD2 (6 bases). The V end was cut by 5 bases, the J end by 3 bases, with 21 bases between. CDR3 length: 16 amino acids. Germline values: CDR1 SGDLS, CDR2 YYNGEE.

The chain recombines TRBV3-1 (or the pseudogene TRBV3-2) with TRBJ1-1, with a weak D call TRBD1 (6 bases). From germline, CDR1 is LGHDT and CDR2 YNNKEL (reference sequence). CDR3 length equals 12 residues. V dropped 2 bases and J dropped 8 bases, with 9 bases sitting between them. The CDR3 DNA follows: TGTGCCAGCAGCCAAACCGACAGGGAAGCTTTCTTT. Its translation is CASSQTDREAFF.

The chain is built from TRBV7-9 and TRBJ1-2; D gene unclear. The CDR3 sequence is 14 residues long. V dropped 1 base and J dropped 7 bases, with 13 bases sitting between them. Looked up from germline, CDR1 is SEHNR and CDR2 is FQNEAQ (reference sequence). Written as DNA, the CDR3 is TGTGCCAGCAGCTTAGGAGGCGGGCGAGTTGGCTACACCTTC. Its protein is CASSLGGGRVGYTF.

The rearrangement uses TRBV6-5 and TRBJ2-7; TRBD1 matches 7 bases. CDR3 size: 12 residues. The trim removed 6 bases at V and 6 bases at J, leaving 5 bases unmatched. In germline, CDR1 is MNHEY, CDR2 SVGAGI. CDR3 residues: CASSKDRAEQYF. The CDR3, as DNA: TGTGCCAGCAGCAAAGACAGGGCCGAGCAGTACTTC.

The J gene is TRBJ2-3, the V gene TRBV7-2; D gene ambiguous. From germline, CDR1 is SGHTA and CDR2 FQGNSA. With 2 bases removed from V and 2 bases from J, the gap between germline ends came to 8 bases. This CDR3 is 14 amino acids long. Here the CDR3 reads CASSLLYPTDTQYF. The CDR3, as DNA: TGTGCCAGCAGCTTACTCTACCCCACAGATACGCAGTATTTT.

This clone was counted a few times. This chain links TRBV11-2 with TRBJ1-5; TRBD1 agrees at 8 bases. V lost 5 bases, J lost 6 bases, and 0 bases stayed unmatched. The germline V gene has CDR1 SGHAT and CDR2 FQNNGV. The CDR3 length is 12 residues. This chain's CDR3 is CASSDRGQPQHF. The CDR3 DNA is TGTGCCAGCAGCGACAGGGGTCAGCCCCAGCATTTT.

The genes are TRBV7-8 and TRBJ1-3, with 7 bases that match TRBD1. CDR1 and CDR2 (germline): SGHVS, FQNEAQ. The J segment lost 2 bases and the V segment lost 5 bases, leaving 15 bases of the junction unmatched. The CDR3 contains 18 residues. The CDR3 bases are TGTGCCAGCAGCAACCCGACGAGGGACAGTGCGACTGGAAACACCATATATTTT. Translation gives CASSNPTRDSATGNTIYF.

The chain recombines TRBV7-9 with TRBJ1-5; 11 bases align to TRBD1. The CDR3 covers 15 residues. J gave up 6 bases and V 1 base, and 2 bases lay outside the gene matches. Germline CDR1 and CDR2: SEHNR and FQNEAQ (reference sequence). CDR3 loop: CASSLGTGGGQPQHF. The CDR3 DNA follows: TGTGCCAGCAGCTTAGGGACAGGGGGCGGTCAGCCCCAGCATTTT. The variable domain in full, with the rest retrieved from reference TRBV7-9 and TRBJ1-5, is DTGVSQNPRHKITKRGQNVTFRCDPISEHNRLYWYRQTLGQGPEFLTYFQNEAQLEKSRLLSDRFSAERPKGSFSTLEIQRTEQGDSAMYLCASSLGTGGGQPQHFGDGTRLSIL.

The rearrangement uses TRBV4-1 and TRBJ1-2; 7 bases are shared with TRBD1. The V segment lost 4 bases and the J segment 4 bases; nucleotides outside the gene matches: 12. CDR3 length: 16 amino acids. Germline CDR1 is MGHRA and CDR2 is YSYEKL. The CDR3: CASSPQPPTGFYGYTF. The CDR3 DNA reads as TGCGCCAGCAGCCCCCAACCTCCGACAGGGTTCTATGGCTACACCTTC.

The gene calls are TRBV6-5 and TRBJ1-1; 7 bases are a match to TRBD1. CDR1 is MNHEY, CDR2 SVGAGI, per germline. The CDR3 spans 13 residues. The V gene end was trimmed by 5 bases and the J gene end by 1 base; junction bases not matched to a gene: 1. CDR3 nucleotides: TGTGCCAGCAGTAGGGGGCCGAACACTGAAGCTTTCTTT. Amino acids: CASSRGPNTEAFF.

The chain couples TRBV5-1 to TRBJ1-2, with 8 bases aligning to TRBD1. CDR1 and CDR2 from the germline V gene are SGHRS and YFSETQ. With 4 bases clipped from V and 6 bases from J, the junction kept 11 bases outside the gene matches. This CDR3 is built from 15 residues. The CDR3 DNA follows: TGCGCCAGCAGCCCGGGCGGCAGGGGGCAGGATGGCTACACCTTC. The encoded protein is CASSPGGRGQDGYTF.

This chain uses TRBV7-3 with TRBJ1-2; 8 bases are a match to TRBD1. V was clipped by 5 bases and J by 6 bases; unmatched bases: 8. This CDR3 spans 14 amino acids. The V gene's germline CDR1 is SGHTA and CDR2 FQGTGA. The CDR3 protein is CASSLTGGRHGYTF. CDR3 in DNA: TGTGCCAGCAGCCTCACAGGGGGTAGGCATGGCTACACCTTC.

In its sample, this clone was seen once. The chain links TRBV20-1 to TRBJ2-4; D gene unclear. Trimming removed 3 bases from V and 3 bases from J, with 6 bases in between. The CDR3 loop spans 12 amino acids. CDR1 and CDR2 (germline): DFQATT, SNEGSKA (reference sequence). The CDR3 loop is CSASIVKNIQYF. The CDR3 nucleotides are TGCAGTGCTAGTATCGTCAAAAACATTCAGTACTTC.

V usage is TRBV25-1 and J usage is TRBJ1-2; TRBD1 is a possible D gene (6 bases). CDR1 and CDR2 from the germline V gene are MGHDK and SYGVNS. V dropped 1 base and J dropped 6 bases, with 21 bases sitting between them. This CDR3 is built from 17 residues. In nucleotides, the CDR3 is TGTGCCAGCAGTGAATGGGACGGACAGACACGGTTACATGGCTACACCTTC. Translating gives CASSEWDGQTRLHGYTF.